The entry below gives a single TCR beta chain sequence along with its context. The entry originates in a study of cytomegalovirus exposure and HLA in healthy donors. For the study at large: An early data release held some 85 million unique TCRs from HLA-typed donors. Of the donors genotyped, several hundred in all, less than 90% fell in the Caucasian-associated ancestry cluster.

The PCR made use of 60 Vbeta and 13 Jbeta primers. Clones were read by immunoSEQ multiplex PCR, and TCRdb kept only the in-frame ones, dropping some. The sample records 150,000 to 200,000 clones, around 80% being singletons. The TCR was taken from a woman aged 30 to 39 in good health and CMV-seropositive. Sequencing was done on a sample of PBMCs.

The DNA of the CDR3 is TGCAGCGTTGAAAGGGGACAGGGTGCGGGCTACACCTTC. The encoded protein is CSVERGQGAGYTF. The chain combines TRBV29-1 with TRBJ1-2; 9 nucleotides agree with TRBD1. From germline, CDR1 is SQVTM and CDR2 ANQGSEA. The CDR3 is 13 residues long. The trim removed 2 bases at V and 8 bases at J, leaving 6 bases unmatched.